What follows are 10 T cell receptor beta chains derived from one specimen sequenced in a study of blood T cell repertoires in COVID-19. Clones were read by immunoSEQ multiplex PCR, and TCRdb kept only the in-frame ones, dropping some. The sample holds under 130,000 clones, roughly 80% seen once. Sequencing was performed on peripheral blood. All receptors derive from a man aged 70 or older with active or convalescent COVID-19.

The CDR3 sequence is CASSSGDLQPQHF. In DNA form, the CDR3 reads TGTGCCAGCAGTTCGGGGGACCTTCAGCCCCAGCATTTT. The chain joins TRBV28 to TRBJ1-5; tentatively, D is TRBD1 (5 bases). Germline lookup yields CDR1 MDHEN and CDR2 SYDVKM. The CDR3 totals 13 residues. Trimming shortened V by 4 bases and J by 6 bases, and 10 bases separated the two germline ends.

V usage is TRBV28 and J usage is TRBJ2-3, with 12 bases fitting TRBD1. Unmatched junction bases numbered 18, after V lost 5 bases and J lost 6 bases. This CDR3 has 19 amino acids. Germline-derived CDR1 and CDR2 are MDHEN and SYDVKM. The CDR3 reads CASSPPGQGAIARWDTQYF. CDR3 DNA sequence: TGTGCCAGCAGTCCTCCGGGACAGGGGGCGATCGCTAGGTGGGATACGCAGTATTTT.

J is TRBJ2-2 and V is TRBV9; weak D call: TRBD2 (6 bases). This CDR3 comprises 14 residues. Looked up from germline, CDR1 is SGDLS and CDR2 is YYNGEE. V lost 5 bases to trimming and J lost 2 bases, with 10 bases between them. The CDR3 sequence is CASRRDSNTGELFF. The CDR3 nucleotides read TGTGCCAGCAGGAGGGACTCCAACACCGGGGAGCTGTTTTTT.

CDR3 in DNA: TGTGCCAGCGTGGACAGGGAAGGTGGCTACACCTTC. It codes for CASVDREGGYTF. The chain couples TRBV2 to TRBJ1-2; TRBD1 agrees at 8 bases. This CDR3 spans 12 amino acids. V lost 8 bases to trimming and J lost 7 bases; unmatched junction nucleotides: 6. Germline CDR1 SNHLY, CDR2 FYNNEI.

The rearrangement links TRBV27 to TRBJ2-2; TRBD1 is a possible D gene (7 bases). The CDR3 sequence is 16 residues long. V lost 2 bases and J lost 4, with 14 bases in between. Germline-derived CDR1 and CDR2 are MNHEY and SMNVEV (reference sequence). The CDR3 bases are TGTGCCAGCAGTTTAGTAGGAGGGGGCCCCACCGGGGAGCTGTTTTTT. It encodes CASSLVGGGPTGELFF.

DNA for the CDR3: TGTGCCAGCAGCTTGGTTCTGGCGGGAGGCACGAACACCGGGGAGCTGTTTTTT. It is translated as CASSLVLAGGTNTGELFF. J is TRBJ2-2 and V is TRBV5-8, with 8 bases matching TRBD2. CDR3 length: 18 amino acids. Trimming at V came to 0 bases and at J to 0 bases, leaving 7 bases not matched to a gene. CDR1 and CDR2 from the germline V gene are SGHTS and YDEGEE.

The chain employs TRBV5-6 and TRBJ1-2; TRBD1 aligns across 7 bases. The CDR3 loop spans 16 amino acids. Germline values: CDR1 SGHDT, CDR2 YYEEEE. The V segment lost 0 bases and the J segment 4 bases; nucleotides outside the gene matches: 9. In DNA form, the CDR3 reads TGTGCCAGCAGCTTGGCCAATAGGGGGACAGCCTATGGCTACACCTTC. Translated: CASSLANRGTAYGYTF.

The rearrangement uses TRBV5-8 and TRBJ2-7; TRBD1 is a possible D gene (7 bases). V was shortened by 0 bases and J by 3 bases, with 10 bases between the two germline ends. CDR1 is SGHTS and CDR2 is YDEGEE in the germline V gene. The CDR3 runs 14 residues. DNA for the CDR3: TGTGCCAGCAGCTTGGCAGGGGGGAACTACGAGCAGTACTTC. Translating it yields CASSLAGGNYEQYF.

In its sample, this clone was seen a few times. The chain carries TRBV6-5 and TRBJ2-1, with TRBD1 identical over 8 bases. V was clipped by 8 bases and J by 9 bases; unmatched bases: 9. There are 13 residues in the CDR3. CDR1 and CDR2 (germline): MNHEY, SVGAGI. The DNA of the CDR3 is TGTGCCAGCTCGAGTCAGGGGGCCGGTGAGCAGTTCTTC. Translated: CASSSQGAGEQFF.

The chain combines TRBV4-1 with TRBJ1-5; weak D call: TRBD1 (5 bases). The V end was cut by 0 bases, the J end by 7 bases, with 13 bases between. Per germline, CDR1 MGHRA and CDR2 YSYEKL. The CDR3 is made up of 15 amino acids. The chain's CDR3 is CASSQDWAGGQPQHF. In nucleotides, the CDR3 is TGCGCCAGCAGCCAAGACTGGGCCGGGGGGCAGCCCCAGCATTTT.